Listed below are T cell receptor beta chains from one sample, sequenced in a study of blood T cell repertoires in COVID-19. Libraries were prepared by immunoSEQ multiplex PCR; TCRdb keeps only in-frame clonotypes and omits some of them. Seen here are 55,000 to 75,000 clones, about 78% observed once, and the top ten hold 20% to 25%. The sequenced material came from peripheral blood. All receptors come from a man at least 80 years old with active or convalescent COVID-19. CDR3s include the opening cysteine and the closing phenylalanine or tryptophan. A D gene is named only where the DNA matches it firmly. Some rows mark clone size as missing; the rest say once, few, many or name a class of expanded clone.

d_gene,j_gene,v_gene,abundance,CDR3nt,CDR3aa
TRBD2,TRBJ2-1,TRBV11-2,few,TGTGCCAGCAGCTCTGGGACTAGCGGGAGGATTAATGAGCAGTTCTTC,CASSSGTSGRINEQFF
NA,TRBJ1-6,TRBV18,NA,TGTGCCAGTAACACGGAATCACAGGAGAATTCACCCCTCCACTTT,CASNTESQENSPLHF
TRBD1,TRBJ2-5,TRBV2,NA,TGTGCCAGCAGTTCAGACAGGGGGCAAGAGACCCAGTACTTC,CASSSDRGQETQYF
TRBD2,TRBJ2-1,TRBV12-3/TRBV12-4,NA,TGTGCCAGCAGTTTGGGACTAGCGGCAGAAAAGTTCTTC,CASSLGLAAEKFF
NA,TRBJ1-1,TRBV27,NA,TGTGCCAGCAGTTCATCCTACGACAGGAAGGGGAAGGGCACTGAAGCTTTCTTT,CASSSSYDRKGKGTEAFF
TRBD2,TRBJ2-1,TRBV6-4,NA,TGTGCCAGCAGTGACCTAGCGGGAGGTCCCATGAATGAGCAGTTCTTC,CASSDLAGGPMNEQFF
TRBD2,TRBJ2-4,TRBV7-9,NA,TGTGCCAGCAGCCCTCCGGGACTAGCGGGGGAGGCCAAAAACATTCAGTACTTC,CASSPPGLAGEAKNIQYF
NA,TRBJ2-7,TRBV11-2,once,TGTGCCAGCAGCCAACAGGGATTCTACGAGCAGTACTTC,CASSQQGFYEQYF
TRBD1,TRBJ1-4,TRBV3-1/TRBV3-2,NA,TGTGCCAGCAGCCAAGAAGGGACGGGGACAGGCAATGAAAAACTGTTTTTT,CASSQEGTGTGNEKLFF
NA,TRBJ1-6,TRBV5-1,NA,TGCGCCAGCAGCTCGTACCAGGGTACCCATTCACCCCTCCACTTT,CASSSYQGTHSPLHF
NA,TRBJ1-6,TRBV5-8,NA,TGTGCCAGCAGCTTGTGGGGCAGAAACTCCTATAATTCACCCCTCCACTTT,CASSLWGRNSYNSPLHF
NA,TRBJ1-1,TRBV7-9,few,TGTGCCAGCAGCTTTAGCGGGGAGGGGACTGAAGCTTTCTTT,CASSFSGEGTEAFF
TRBD2,TRBJ2-5,TRBV28,NA,TGTGCCAGCAGTTCTAGCGGGAGTTTGGGTGAGACCCAGTACTTC,CASSSSGSLGETQYF
NA,TRBJ2-3,TRBV5-1,NA,TGCGCCAGCAGCTGGGGCCCCTCCACAGATACGCAGTATTTT,CASSWGPSTDTQYF
TRBD1,TRBJ2-3,TRBV15,NA,TGTGCCACCAGCCCCTATGGACAGGGAGGCACAGATACGCAGTATTTT,CATSPYGQGGTDTQYF
TRBD1,TRBJ1-2,TRBV2,NA,TGTGCCAGCAGACCTACAGGGGGCGGCTACACCTTC,CASRPTGGGYTF
TRBD2,TRBJ2-7,TRBV19,once,TGTGCCAGTAGGAGGGGTAGCGGGACCCACGAGCAGTACTTC,CASRRGSGTHEQYF
TRBD2,TRBJ2-5,TRBV4-1,NA,TGCGCCAGCAGCCAAGACCAACTAGCGGGCACGTACTTC,CASSQDQLAGTYF
TRBD2,TRBJ2-7,TRBV20-1,few,TGCAGTGCTAGTAGGCTAGCGGGAAGCTACGAGCAGTACTTC,CSASRLAGSYEQYF
TRBD1,TRBJ1-1,TRBV29-1,NA,TGCGCAAGCAAGGACAGGGTTTACACTGAAGCTTTCTTT,CASKDRVYTEAFF
TRBD1,TRBJ2-1,TRBV10-3,NA,TGTGCCACCCGGGACAGTCCTTTTCGGTCCTACAATGAGCAGTTCTTC,CATRDSPFRSYNEQFF
TRBD1,TRBJ1-1,TRBV19,NA,TGTGCCAGTAGACCCGGGACAGGGTTTACTGAAGCTTTCTTT,CASRPGTGFTEAFF
TRBD1,TRBJ1-5,TRBV29-1,NA,TGCAGCGTGAGACAGGGAGATCAGCCCCAGCATTTT,CSVRQGDQPQHF
NA,TRBJ2-7,TRBV4-1,NA,TGCGCCAGCAGCCAGGGACACCGCTACGAGCAGTACTTC,CASSQGHRYEQYF
NA,TRBJ2-2,TRBV18,once,TGTGCCAGCTCAGCCTATCCCCTTCGGGGGGCCCTAAGCACCGGGGAGCTGTTTTTT,CASSAYPLRGALSTGELFF
NA,TRBJ1-4,TRBV6-2/TRBV6-3,NA,TGTGCCAGCAGTTACGAACATACAACTAATGAAAAACTGTTTTTT,CASSYEHTTNEKLFF
NA,TRBJ2-1,TRBV18,NA,TGTGCCAGCTCACCGTTTAGAGAGGGAAGTGAGCAGTTCTTC,CASSPFREGSEQFF
NA,TRBJ2-2,TRBV6-2/TRBV6-3,NA,TGTGCCAGCAGTTACGGGAGTAGGGCCGGGGAGCTGTTTTTT,CASSYGSRAGELFF
TRBD2,TRBJ2-1,TRBV24-1,NA,TGTGCCACCAGTGTCTCCCTCGGACTAGCGGAAGATAGCTCCTACAATGAGCAGTTCTTC,CATSVSLGLAEDSSYNEQFF
NA,TRBJ1-6,TRBV7-2,NA,TGTGCCAGCACCCAATCCGGGGTTGGTACCAATTCACCCCTCCACTTT,CASTQSGVGTNSPLHF
TRBD2,TRBJ2-2,TRBV11-3,NA,TGTGCCAGCAGCTTAGTGGCTAGCGGTCCCACCGGGGAGCTGTTTTTT,CASSLVASGPTGELFF
TRBD1,TRBJ1-1,TRBV2,NA,TGTGCCAGCAGTAAAAGACAGGGAGTCACTGAAGCTTTCTTT,CASSKRQGVTEAFF
NA,TRBJ1-6,TRBV10-3,NA,TGTGCCATCAGTGCAAAGGCTGGGAACGGGGGTAATTCACCCCTCCACTTT,CAISAKAGNGGNSPLHF
TRBD1,TRBJ2-3,TRBV10-3,NA,TGTGCCATCAGTGAGGCGCCGACAGGGAGTTATACAGATACGCAGTATTTT,CAISEAPTGSYTDTQYF
NA,TRBJ1-2,TRBV7-8,NA,TGTGCCAGCAGCTTAGATAGGGCAGGGCTACATTCTAACTATGGCTACACCTTC,CASSLDRAGLHSNYGYTF
NA,TRBJ2-5,TRBV5-4,NA,TGTGCCAGCAGCTTGGGTGGGCGGGTTGAGACCCAGTACTTC,CASSLGGRVETQYF
TRBD1,TRBJ2-3,TRBV27,NA,TGTGCCAGCAGTAGGGGACAGGGGAGGCAGTATTTT,CASSRGQGRQYF
NA,TRBJ2-5,TRBV5-5,NA,TGTGCCAGCAACCCCGGACACATCCAAGAGACCCAGTACTTC,CASNPGHIQETQYF
NA,TRBJ2-1,TRBV24-1,few,TGTGCCACCAGTGATTACACACCCTACAATGAGCAGTTCTTC,CATSDYTPYNEQFF
NA,TRBJ2-1,TRBV10-3,NA,TGTGCCATCAGTGAGTCCAGGGGCCAAGAGCAGTTCTTC,CAISESRGQEQFF
TRBD2,TRBJ2-2,TRBV6-5,once,TGTGCCAGCAGCCTACTAGCGGGAAACACCGGGGAGCTGTTTTTT,CASSLLAGNTGELFF
NA,TRBJ1-2,TRBV5-5,NA,TGTGCCAGCAGCGGGACATCCTCCCGAGCCGCTTATGGCTACACCTTC,CASSGTSSRAAYGYTF
NA,TRBJ2-5,TRBV2,NA,TGTGCCAGCAGCCCTATTACTCAAGAGACCCAGTACTTC,CASSPITQETQYF
NA,TRBJ2-1,TRBV7-9,NA,TGTGCCAGCAGCTTTAGTTCGGGGAATGGGAATGAGCAGTTCTTC,CASSFSSGNGNEQFF
TRBD1,TRBJ1-2,TRBV19,NA,TGTGCCAGTAGTATCCAAACAGGGGACTTTTATGGCTACACCTTC,CASSIQTGDFYGYTF
NA,TRBJ2-3,TRBV12-3/TRBV12-4,NA,TGTGCCAGCATTCTGGCCGCAGATACGCAGTATTTT,CASILAADTQYF
NA,TRBJ2-6,TRBV6-2/TRBV6-3,NA,TGTGCCAGCAGCGTAAGATTTCAGGGTGATGGGGCCAACGTCCTGACTTTC,CASSVRFQGDGANVLTF
NA,TRBJ2-3,TRBV9,NA,TGTGCCAGCAGCGTAGGTCCAAGCACAGATACGCAGTATTTT,CASSVGPSTDTQYF
TRBD2,TRBJ2-1,TRBV6-2/TRBV6-3,NA,TGTGCCAGCAGTCCCGGACTAGAAAAGCTGCATGAGCAGTTCTTC,CASSPGLEKLHEQFF
NA,TRBJ2-1,TRBV10-3,few,TGTGCCATCAGTGATAATGAGGAAAACTCCTACAATGAGCAGTTCTTC,CAISDNEENSYNEQFF
TRBD1,TRBJ2-7,TRBV6-5,NA,TGTGCCAGCAGTTTGACAGGGTTCCACGAGCAGTACTTC,CASSLTGFHEQYF
TRBD1,TRBJ2-1,TRBV19,NA,TGTGCCACAAGACCGGGACAGGGGACCCTTGGGCAGTTCTTC,CATRPGQGTLGQFF